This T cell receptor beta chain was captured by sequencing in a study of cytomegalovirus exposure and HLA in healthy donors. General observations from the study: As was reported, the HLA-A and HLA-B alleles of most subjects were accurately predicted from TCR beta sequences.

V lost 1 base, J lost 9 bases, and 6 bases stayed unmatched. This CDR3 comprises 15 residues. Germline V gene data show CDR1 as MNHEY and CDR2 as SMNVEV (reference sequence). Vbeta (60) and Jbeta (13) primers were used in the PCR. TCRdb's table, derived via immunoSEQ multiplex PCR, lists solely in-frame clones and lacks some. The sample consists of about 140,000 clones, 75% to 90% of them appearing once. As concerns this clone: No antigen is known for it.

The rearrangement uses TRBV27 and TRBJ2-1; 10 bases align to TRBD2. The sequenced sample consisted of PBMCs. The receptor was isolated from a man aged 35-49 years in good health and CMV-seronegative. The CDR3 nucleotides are TGTGCCAGCAGTTTATTACGGACTAGCGGTGCTGAGCAGTTCTTC. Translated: CASSLLRTSGAEQFF.